One TCR beta chain is described in this entry. What it recognizes is unknown. There are 16 residues in the CDR3. CDR1 is DFQATT, CDR2 SNEGSKA, per germline (reference sequence). Deletions cut 1 base from V and 3 bases from J, with 16 bases between. These data are taken from a study of T cells after yellow fever vaccination. Study-wide points: On re-exposure, the response was weaker but peaked faster, at day 5 versus 15.

5'RACE template switching produced TCR cDNA carrying a universal primer site and UMIs. Each CDR3 protein gets one entry after TCRdb re-called the 5' RACE reads with MiXCR. The sample has some 670,000 distinct CDR3 sequences; approximately 13% are singletons. The sequences come from PBMCs, collected on the day of the yellow fever booster vaccination. This receptor was obtained from a man aged 25 to 40 who received the YFV17D yellow fever vaccine. The genes are TRBV20-1 and TRBJ2-1, with D unresolved. The CDR3 nucleotides read TGCAGTGCTAGAGCACCCTCTGCCCCTCTCTACAATGAGCAGTTCTTC. Residues: CSARAPSAPLYNEQFF.